Listed here are 21 T cell receptor beta chains from one sample, sequenced in a study of shared clonotypes between healthy human individuals. Using immunoSEQ multiplex PCR, the repertoire was profiled, and TCRdb retains in-frame clones only, with some absent. Of over 850,000 clones detected, about 84% appear once; the ten largest clones hold roughly 0.56%. Sequencing was done on a sample of memory CD4+ T cells from PBMCs. Subset here: CD45RA-negative fraction. These receptors were obtained from a man between 18 and 29 years old in good health. Some clones in this sample may be carry-over from other donors' samples.

The genes are TRBV5-8 and TRBJ2-3; no firm D call. Trimming removed 4 bases from V and 3 bases from J, with 12 bases in between. CDR3 length equals 14 residues. Germline V gene sequence: CDR1 SGHTS, CDR2 YDEGEE. The CDR3 spells CASSGQYRTDTQYF. For the CDR3, the DNA is TGTGCCAGCAGCGGGCAATATCGGACAGATACGCAGTATTTT.

The chain uses TRBV4-1 and TRBJ2-1; 7 bases are a match to TRBD2. The CDR3 extends over 16 amino acids. V was clipped by 0 bases and J by 9 bases; unmatched bases: 11. Germline V gives CDR1 MGHRA, CDR2 YSYEKL. The CDR3 is CASSQENRLAFGEQFF. CDR3 DNA sequence: TGCGCCAGCAGCCAAGAAAATAGACTAGCTTTTGGTGAGCAGTTCTTC.

The chain employs TRBV7-9 and TRBJ1-1; D not certain. The CDR3 is made up of 18 amino acids. Trimming removed 5 bases at V and 1 base at J, with 23 bases between. Per germline, CDR1 SEHNR and CDR2 FQNEAQ (reference sequence). In DNA form, the CDR3 reads TGTGCCAGCAGCCCCCCCTTCGTATCCAGGAAACCGAACACTGAAGCTTTCTTT. It translates to CASSPPFVSRKPNTEAFF.

The rearrangement uses TRBV4-3 and TRBJ2-7; a possible D gene is TRBD1 (6 bases). The V end was cut by 0 bases, the J end by 2 bases, with 11 bases between. CDR1 is LGHNA and CDR2 is YSLEER in the germline V gene. The CDR3 totals 15 residues. CDR3: CASSQEHGTPYEQYF. The CDR3 nucleotides read TGCGCCAGCAGCCAAGAGCACGGGACACCCTACGAGCAGTACTTC.

This rearrangement joins TRBV5-1 to TRBJ1-4; no definite D call. The V and J ends lost 4 bases and 0 bases respectively, with 7 bases between them. CDR3 length equals 14 residues. Per germline, CDR1 SGHRS and CDR2 YFSETQ. CDR3 in amino acids: CASSQFATNEKLFF. CDR3 DNA: TGCGCCAGCAGCCAGTTTGCAACTAATGAAAAACTGTTTTTT.

This clone was seen a few times. The J gene is TRBJ1-2, the V gene TRBV28; D possibly corresponds to TRBD1 (6 bases). CDR3 length: 13 amino acids. V was pared by 5 bases and J by 4 bases, with 11 bases between. The germline V gene has CDR1 MDHEN and CDR2 SYDVKM. DNA of the CDR3: TGTGCCAGCAGTCCGCGGGGGGCCTATGGCTACACCTTC. This encodes CASSPRGAYGYTF.

CDR3 region: CASSLGAGKANVLTF. CDR3 bases: TGTGCCAGCAGCTTAGGCGCAGGGAAGGCCAACGTCCTGACTTTC. This chain uses TRBV7-3 with TRBJ2-6, with a tentative D call TRBD1 (5 bases). Germline CDR1 reads SGHTA; CDR2 reads FQGTGA. The CDR3 runs to 15 residues. Trimming pared 2 bases from V and 6 bases from J, leaving 11 bases between.

The chain carries TRBV21-1 and TRBJ1-4; TRBD1 is the table's D call, not checked against the DNA. TRBV21-1 represents a pseudogene. The CDR3 has 15 residues. CDR3 in amino acids: CASSRTDRGEEKLFF. The CDR3 DNA reads as TGTGCCAGCAGCAGGACGGACAGGGGAGAAGAAAAACTGTTTTTT.

The rearrangement links TRBV28 to TRBJ2-4; possibly TRBD1 for D (5 bases). CDR3 size: 15 residues. V was trimmed by 2 bases and J by 3 bases, leaving 11 bases between them. Germline loops: CDR1 MDHEN, CDR2 SYDVKM. CDR3 sequence reads: CASSLIIQGKNIQYF. The CDR3 DNA reads TGTGCCAGCAGTTTAATCATCCAGGGCAAAAACATTCAGTACTTC.

This clone was seen a handful of times. Other nucleotide sequences in the sample specify the same CDR3. The chain joins TRBV5-1 to TRBJ1-1; possibly TRBD1 for D (6 bases). CDR3 size: 13 residues. The germline V gene encodes CDR1 SGHRS and CDR2 YFSETQ. V was clipped by 4 bases and J by 1 base, with 8 bases between them. CDR3 amino acids: CASSVGQNTEAFF. The CDR3 bases are TGCGCCAGCAGCGTGGGACAGAACACTGAAGCTTTCTTT.

The chain is built from TRBV29-1 and TRBJ2-7; a weak D match, TRBD2 (6 bases). Trimming removed 4 bases from V and 3 bases from J, with 16 bases in between. The CDR3 runs 14 residues. CDR1 is SQVTM and CDR2 is ANQGSEA in the germline V gene. The CDR3 is CSVAISGEGYEQYF. CDR3 DNA sequence: TGCAGCGTTGCCATATCGGGAGAAGGCTACGAGCAGTACTTC.

This chain uses TRBV4-2 with TRBJ2-7; D uncertain. V was trimmed by 4 bases and J by 1 base, leaving 14 bases between them. This CDR3 comprises 15 residues. Germline lookup yields CDR1 LGHNA and CDR2 YNFKEQ. As DNA, the CDR3 is TGTGCCAGCAGCCTGTGGGCATCCAATTCCTACGAGCAGTACTTC. Its protein product is CASSLWASNSYEQYF.

The chain joins TRBV28 to TRBJ1-1; weak D call: TRBD1 (5 bases). The CDR3 has 16 residues. V lost 5 bases to trimming and J lost 2 bases, with 18 bases between them. In germline, CDR1 is MDHEN, CDR2 SYDVKM. The DNA for the CDR3 is TGTGCCAGCAGTAGCCTACGGCCCGGGGGAAACACTGAAGCTTTCTTT. Its translation is CASSSLRPGGNTEAFF.

The chain uses TRBV7-2 and TRBJ1-2; D unclear. Germline V gene data show CDR1 as SGHTA and CDR2 as FQGNSA. There are 15 residues in the CDR3. Trimming cost V 1 base and J 7 bases, with 16 bases left between them. This CDR3 reads CASSLVSGELGGYTF. CDR3 nucleotide sequence: TGTGCCAGCAGCTTAGTGTCTGGGGAGTTGGGTGGCTACACCTTC.

The chain carries TRBV11-2 and TRBJ2-1; 10 bases align to TRBD2. The CDR3 runs 18 residues. The V segment lost 4 bases and the J segment 9 bases; nucleotides outside the gene matches: 18. The germline V gene encodes CDR1 SGHAT and CDR2 FQNNGV. The DNA of the CDR3 is TGTGCCAGCAGCTACTCGGCTAGCGGGAGACAATCAGTAGGTGAGCAGTTCTTC. Its translation is CASSYSASGRQSVGEQFF.

To note about this clone: Other DNA sequences from this sample encode an identical CDR3 as well. The chain couples TRBV2 to TRBJ2-5; D may be TRBD1 or TRBD2 (7 bases each). The germline gives CDR1 SNHLY, CDR2 FYNNEI. The CDR3 contains 13 residues. V shed 7 bases and J shed 5 bases, with 14 bases lying between them. The CDR3 DNA follows: TGTGCCAGCATAGGGCAGGGGGGGGAGACCCAGTACTTC. Its translation: CASIGQGGETQYF.

This chain joins TRBV7-2 and TRBJ1-2; unclear D gene. Trimming removed 1 base from V and 6 bases from J, with 15 bases in between. This CDR3 is 15 amino acids long. Germline CDR1 and CDR2: SGHTA and FQGNSA. The CDR3 coding sequence is TGTGCCAGCAGCTTAGTGTTTGGCAGTGGCGATGGCTACACCTTC. Its protein is CASSLVFGSGDGYTF.

This chain connects TRBV4-1 to TRBJ2-1; D is unresolved. The germline CDR1 and CDR2 sequences are MGHRA and YSYEKL. The CDR3 length is 16 residues. The V and J ends lost 4 bases and 2 bases respectively, with 15 bases between them. For the CDR3, the DNA is TGCGCCAGCAGCCCTGCTTCGTTAGGGCCCTACAATGAGCAGTTCTTC. Amino acid sequence: CASSPASLGPYNEQFF.

A remark on this clone: The sample carries other DNA sequences with the same CDR3. The chain couples TRBV9 to TRBJ2-7; D might be TRBD1 or TRBD2, each matching 5 bases. V shed 0 bases and J shed 0 bases, with 10 bases lying between them. CDR1 and CDR2 from the germline V gene are SGDLS and YYNGEE. This CDR3 is 15 amino acids long. DNA of the CDR3: TGTGCCAGCAGCGTAGCTCCAGGGAGCTCCTACGAGCAGTACTTC. Protein sequence: CASSVAPGSSYEQYF.

The chain uses TRBV28 and TRBJ2-1, with D unclear. Trimming took off 3 bases at V and 0 bases at J, with 6 bases between the two ends. Germline values: CDR1 MDHEN, CDR2 SYDVKM. The CDR3 extends over 14 amino acids. CDR3 in amino acids: CASSFFTSYNEQFF. CDR3 nucleotide sequence: TGTGCCAGCAGTTTTTTCACCTCCTACAATGAGCAGTTCTTC. The variable domain in full, completed from reference TRBV28 and TRBJ2-1, reads DVKVTQSSRYLVKRTGEKVFLECVQDMDHENMFWYRQDPGLGLRLIYFSYDVKMKEKGDIPEGYSVSREKKERFSLILESASTNQTSMYLCASSFFTSYNEQFFGPGTRLTVL.

The gene calls are TRBV2 and TRBJ1-1, with D possibly TRBD1 on 5 matching bases. This CDR3 contains 13 residues. The germline V and J ends were trimmed by 0 bases and 8 bases, with 10 bases remaining between them. The V gene's germline CDR1 is SNHLY and CDR2 FYNNEI. The CDR3 loop reads CASSEALGLEAFF. For the CDR3, the DNA is TGTGCCAGCAGTGAAGCGCTGGGGCTGGAAGCTTTCTTT.